This T cell receptor beta chain was recovered during a study of CD8+CD57+ T cells in acquired aplastic anemia. Study details: Across the sorted CD4+ and CD8+ cells, DNA amounts averaged about 3.1 ug. Whole-study results and caveats: Patients were compared with controls for CD8+ Simpson's diversity, and no significant difference emerged. There were approximately 27 CD8+ CDR3 sequences that occurred in both patients and controls.

Profiling of TCR beta VDJ combinations and CDR3 sequences used genomic DNA as template. Each CDR3 protein is one row after TCRdb ran MiXCR on the reads. The table records about 160,000 distinct CDR3 sequences, 40% to 60% of them present only once. The V gene's germline CDR1 is LGHDT and CDR2 YNNKEL (reference sequence). The CDR3 contains 17 residues. V lost 5 bases and J 0 bases, leaving 20 bases between the germline ends. Notes on this clonotype: Its antigen is not identified.

Patients selected for sequencing had displayed CD8+CD57+ cell expansion by flow cytometry. Every patient was diagnosed with severe acquired aplastic anemia. The chain recombines TRBV3-1 with TRBJ2-7, with D tentatively TRBD2 (6 bases). The sequencing sample was made of sorted CD4+, CD8+, or CD8+CD57+ T cells (not recorded which) from PBMCs. The source of this sequence is a human donor with aplastic anemia. The DNA of the CDR3 is TGTGCCAGCAGCAAAAGTTATAGCGGTTCTAGCTCCTACGAGCAGTACTTC. It yields the protein CASSKSYSGSSSYEQYF.